The TCR beta chain described here comes from a study of patients and donors after allogeneic stem cell transplantation. The CDR3 contains 16 residues. Trimming at V came to 5 bases and at J to 7 bases, leaving 15 bases not matched to a gene. TCRdb independently ran MiXCR on the RT-PCR reads; one entry per CDR3 protein. The sample lists about a million distinct CDR3 sequences; approximately 18% were seen once. This clonotype was picked up many times. The chain links TRBV12-3 or TRBV12-4 to TRBJ1-1, with TRBD1 matching over 8 bases. The receptor's source is a human donor who was either an allogeneic HSCT recipient or a stem cell or donor lymphocyte infusion donor (not recorded which). It is not recorded whose cells these are; they may come from a transplant donor. The sequenced sample consisted of blood, either unsorted or a sorted T cell fraction (not recorded which). CDR3 loop: CASSRTGGPRPGEAFF. CDR3 DNA: TGTGCCAGCAGTCGCACAGGGGGGCCACGCCCCGGTGAAGCTTTCTTT.